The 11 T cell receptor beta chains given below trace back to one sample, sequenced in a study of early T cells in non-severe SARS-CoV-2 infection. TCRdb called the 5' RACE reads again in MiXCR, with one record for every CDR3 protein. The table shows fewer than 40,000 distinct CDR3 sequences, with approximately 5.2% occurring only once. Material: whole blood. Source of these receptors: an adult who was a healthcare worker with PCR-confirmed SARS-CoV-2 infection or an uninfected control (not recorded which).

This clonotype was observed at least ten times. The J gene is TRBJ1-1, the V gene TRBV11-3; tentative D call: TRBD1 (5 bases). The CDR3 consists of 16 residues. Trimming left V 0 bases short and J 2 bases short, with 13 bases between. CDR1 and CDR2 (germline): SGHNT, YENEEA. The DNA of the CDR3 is TGTGCCAGCAGCTTAGATTTGGGGCAGTACAACACTGAAGCTTTCTTT. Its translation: CASSLDLGQYNTEAFF.

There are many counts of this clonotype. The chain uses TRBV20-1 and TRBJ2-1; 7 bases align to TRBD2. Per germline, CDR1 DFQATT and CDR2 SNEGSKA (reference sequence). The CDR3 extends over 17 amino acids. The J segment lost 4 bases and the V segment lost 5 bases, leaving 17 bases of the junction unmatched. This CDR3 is CSARLNPPSGQYNEQFF. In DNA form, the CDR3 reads TGCAGTGCTCGCCTCAACCCGCCTAGCGGTCAATACAATGAGCAGTTCTTC.

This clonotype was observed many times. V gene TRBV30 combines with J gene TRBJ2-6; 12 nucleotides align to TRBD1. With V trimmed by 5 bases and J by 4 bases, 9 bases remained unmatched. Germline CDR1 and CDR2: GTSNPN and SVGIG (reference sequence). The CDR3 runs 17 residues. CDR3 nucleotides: TGTGCCTGGCTCCGGGACAGGGGGCTACTGGGGGCCAACGTCCTGACTTTC. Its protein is CAWLRDRGLLGANVLTF.

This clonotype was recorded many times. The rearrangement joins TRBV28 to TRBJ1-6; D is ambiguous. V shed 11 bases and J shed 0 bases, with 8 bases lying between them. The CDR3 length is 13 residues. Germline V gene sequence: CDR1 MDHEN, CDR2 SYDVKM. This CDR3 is CAGAASYNSPLHF. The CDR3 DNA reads TGTGCCGGAGCCGCCTCCTATAATTCACCCCTCCACTTT.

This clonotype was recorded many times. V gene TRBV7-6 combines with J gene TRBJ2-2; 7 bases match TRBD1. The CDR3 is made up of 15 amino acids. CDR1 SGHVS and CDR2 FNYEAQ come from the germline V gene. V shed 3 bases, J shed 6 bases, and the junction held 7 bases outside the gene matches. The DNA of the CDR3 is TGTGCCAGCAGCTTGGGGACAGCAAGGTCCGGGGAGCTGTTTTTT. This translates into CASSLGTARSGELFF.

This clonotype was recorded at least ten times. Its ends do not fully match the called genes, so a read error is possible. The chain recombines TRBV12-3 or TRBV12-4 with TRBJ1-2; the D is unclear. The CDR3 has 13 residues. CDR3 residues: CASSLALNYGYTF. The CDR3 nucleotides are TGTGCCAGCAGCTTAGCGCTGAACTATGGCTACACCTTC.

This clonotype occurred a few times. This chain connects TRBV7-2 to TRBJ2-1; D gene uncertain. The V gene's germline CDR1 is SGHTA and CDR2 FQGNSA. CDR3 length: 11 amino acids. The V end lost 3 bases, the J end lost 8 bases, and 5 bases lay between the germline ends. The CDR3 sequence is CASSFGHEQFF. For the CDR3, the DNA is TGTGCCAGCAGCTTCGGCCATGAGCAGTTCTTC.

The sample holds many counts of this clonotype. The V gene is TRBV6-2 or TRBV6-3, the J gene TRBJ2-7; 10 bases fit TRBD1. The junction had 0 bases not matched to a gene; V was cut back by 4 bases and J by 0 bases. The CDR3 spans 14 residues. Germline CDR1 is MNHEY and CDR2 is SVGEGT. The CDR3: CASSWDRGSYEQYV. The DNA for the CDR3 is TGTGCCAGCAGTTGGGACAGGGGCTCCTACGAGCAGTACGTC.

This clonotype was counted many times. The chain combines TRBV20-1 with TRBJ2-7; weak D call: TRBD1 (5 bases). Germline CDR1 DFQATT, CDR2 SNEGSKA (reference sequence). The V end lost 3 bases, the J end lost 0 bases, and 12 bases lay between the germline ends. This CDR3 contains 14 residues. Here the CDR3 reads CSARDTRSSYEQYF. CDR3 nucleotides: TGCAGTGCTAGGGACACCAGGAGCTCCTACGAGCAGTACTTC.

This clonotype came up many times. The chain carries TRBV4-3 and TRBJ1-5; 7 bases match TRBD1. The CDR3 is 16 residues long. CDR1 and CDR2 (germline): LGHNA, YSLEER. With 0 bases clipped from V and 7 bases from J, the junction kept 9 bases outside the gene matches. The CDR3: CASSQDGTERSQPQHF. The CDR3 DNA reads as TGCGCCAGCAGCCAAGATGGGACAGAAAGGAGCCAGCCCCAGCATTTT.

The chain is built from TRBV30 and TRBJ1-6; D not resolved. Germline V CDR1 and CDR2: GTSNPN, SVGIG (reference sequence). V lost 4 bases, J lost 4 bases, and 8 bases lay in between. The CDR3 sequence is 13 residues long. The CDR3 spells CAWNPDYNSPLHF. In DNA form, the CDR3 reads TGTGCCTGGAATCCAGATTATAATTCACCCCTCCACTTT. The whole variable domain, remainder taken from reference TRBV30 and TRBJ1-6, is SQTIHQWPATLVQPVGSPLSLECTVEGTSNPNLYWYRQAAGRGLQLLFYSVGIGQISSEVPQNLSASRPQDRQFILSSKKLLLSDSGFYLCAWNPDYNSPLHFGNGTRLTVT.